This TCR beta chain is from a study of CD8+ T cells in alopecia areata. CDR1 is SGHAT, CDR2 FQNNGV, per germline. V was shortened by 5 bases and J by 0 bases, with 8 bases between the two germline ends. The CDR3 runs 14 residues. Extraction and reverse transcription of RNA yielded cDNA as the sequencing template. Measured with immunoSEQ multiplex PCR; TCRdb has only the in-frame clones, and not every one. Of about 140,000 clones detected, approximately 60% appear once; the ten largest clones hold about 4.3%. The researchers isolated CD4+ and CD8+ T cells from PBMCs by sorting. Sequencing was performed on CD4+ T cells sorted from blood. The clonotype was recovered from a human donor in good health. The gene calls are TRBV11-2 and TRBJ2-1, with D uncertain. The CDR3 nucleotides are TGTGCCAGCAGCGCCATCGGCTCCTACAATGAGCAGTTCTTC. It is translated as CASSAIGSYNEQFF.